This passage covers 8 T cell receptor beta chains from one sample sequenced in a study of cytomegalovirus exposure and HLA in healthy donors (dated by TCRdb to between 2016 and 2019). Library generation was performed with the immunoSEQ multiplex PCR assay. A mixture of 60 forward primers for TCR Vbeta segments and 13 reverse primers for TCR Jbeta segments was used in the multiplex PCR. TCRdb mirrors the immuneACCESS table, restricted to in-frame sequences. Some clones are absent from its copies; in checked studies, under half trace to an unresolved V gene, and the reason for the others is unknown. The sample data list 75,000 to 90,000 clones, and about 79% of these were observed just once. Of the sample, around 5.4% falls within the top ten clones. Sample: PBMCs. The receptors originated from a male donor in good health and CMV-seropositive.

V gene TRBV29-1 combines with J gene TRBJ2-1; tentative D call: TRBD2 (5 bases). V was trimmed by 5 bases and J by 3 bases, leaving 11 bases between them. CDR3 length: 13 amino acids. The germline CDR1 and CDR2 sequences are SQVTM and ANQGSEA. The CDR3 nucleotides are TGCAGCGTTCTGACGGGGAACTACAATGAGCAGTTCTTC. This codes for CSVLTGNYNEQFF.

The chain is built from TRBV4-1 and TRBJ1-5, with 8 bases fitting TRBD1. The CDR3 spans 17 residues. Germline assignment: CDR1 MGHRA and CDR2 YSYEKL. J gave up 5 bases and V 1 base, and 10 bases lay outside the gene matches. As DNA, the CDR3 is TGCGCCAGCAGCCAAGCCGGGACAGGTGGGTGGGATCAGCCCCAGCATTTT. This gives the protein CASSQAGTGGWDQPQHF.

The chain employs TRBV28 and TRBJ1-2; 10 bases line up with TRBD1. CDR1 is MDHEN, CDR2 SYDVKM, per germline. The CDR3 contains 14 residues. The J segment lost 4 bases and the V segment lost 6 bases, leaving 5 bases of the junction unmatched. The CDR3 is CASSQGQGSYGYTF. In DNA form, the CDR3 reads TGTGCCAGCAGCCAGGGACAGGGGTCCTATGGCTACACCTTC.

CDR3 DNA sequence: TGTGCCAGCAGCCCCCCCTCGGGAAACACCATATATTTT. This gives the protein CASSPPSGNTIYF. The chain couples TRBV9 to TRBJ1-3, with D uncertain. Germline V CDR1 and CDR2: SGDLS, YYNGEE. The length of the CDR3 is 13 residues. V was clipped by 4 bases and J by 4 bases, with 9 bases between them.

This chain links TRBV7-9 with TRBJ2-2, with TRBD1 identical over 9 bases. Per the germline V gene, CDR1 is SEHNR and CDR2 is FQNEAQ (reference sequence). With 4 bases clipped from V and 3 bases from J, the junction kept 3 bases outside the gene matches. The CDR3 is 15 amino acids. CDR3 residues: CASSSRDRDTGELFF. The CDR3 nucleotides are TGTGCCAGCAGCTCAAGGGACAGGGACACCGGGGAGCTGTTTTTT.

The chain employs TRBV5-1 and TRBJ1-2; the match to TRBD1 covers 12 bases. V dropped 3 bases and J dropped 4; count of bases not matched to a gene: 4. The CDR3 loop spans 15 amino acids. Per the germline V gene, CDR1 is SGHRS and CDR2 is YFSETQ. The CDR3 protein is CASSWGQGAVYGYTF. CDR3 nucleotides: TGCGCCAGCAGCTGGGGACAGGGGGCTGTCTATGGCTACACCTTC.

This chain uses TRBV7-9 with TRBJ2-1; perhaps TRBD2 as D (7 bases). Trimming took 4 bases from V and 5 from J, leaving 18 bases between them. CDR1 and CDR2 (germline): SEHNR, FQNEAQ (reference sequence). The CDR3 sequence is 16 residues long. Here the CDR3 DNA reads TGTGCCAGCAGCTCCGTGGGCGGGGGCCTCAACAATGAGCAGTTCTTC. Protein sequence: CASSSVGGGLNNEQFF. Drawing the rest from reference TRBV7-9 and TRBJ2-1, the complete variable domain is DTGVSQNPRHKITKRGQNVTFRCDPISEHNRLYWYRQTLGQGPEFLTYFQNEAQLEKSRLLSDRFSAERPKGSFSTLEIQRTEQGDSAMYLCASSSVGGGLNNEQFFGPGTRLTVL.

This rearrangement joins TRBV28 to TRBJ2-7, with 8 bases matching TRBD2. The junction had 10 bases not matched to a gene; V was cut back by 6 bases and J by 3 bases. The CDR3 length is 15 residues. Looked up from germline, CDR1 is MDHEN and CDR2 is SYDVKM. CDR3 in amino acids: CASSLVGAGGYEQYF. CDR3 bases: TGTGCCAGCAGCCTGGTGGGTGCGGGGGGCTACGAGCAGTACTTC. The entire variable domain, with the rest obtained from reference TRBV28 and TRBJ2-7, is as follows: DVKVTQSSRYLVKRTGEKVFLECVQDMDHENMFWYRQDPGLGLRLIYFSYDVKMKEKGDIPEGYSVSREKKERFSLILESASTNQTSMYLCASSLVGAGGYEQYFGPGTRLTVT.